This TCR beta chain derives from a study of OX40 agonist ivuxolimab in advanced cancers. CDR3 length: 14 amino acids. Germline V CDR1 and CDR2: MDHEN, SYDVKM. V dropped 7 bases and J dropped 0 bases, with 12 bases sitting between them. Clones were read by immunoSEQ multiplex PCR, and TCRdb kept only the in-frame ones, dropping some. The table lists tens of thousands of clones, roughly nine tenths of them singletons, with roughly 29% in the top ten. Here the sequenced sample was CD4+ or CD8+ T cells sorted from blood, taken in a trial of the OX40 agonist ivuxolimab. The sequence came from an adult with an advanced solid tumor such as melanoma, head and neck, liver or kidney cancer. The genes are TRBV28 and TRBJ1-1, with a tentative D call TRBD1 (6 bases). The CDR3 DNA is TGTGCCAGCACGTCGGGGGGCATGAACACTGAAGCTTTCTTT. Protein: CASTSGGMNTEAFF.